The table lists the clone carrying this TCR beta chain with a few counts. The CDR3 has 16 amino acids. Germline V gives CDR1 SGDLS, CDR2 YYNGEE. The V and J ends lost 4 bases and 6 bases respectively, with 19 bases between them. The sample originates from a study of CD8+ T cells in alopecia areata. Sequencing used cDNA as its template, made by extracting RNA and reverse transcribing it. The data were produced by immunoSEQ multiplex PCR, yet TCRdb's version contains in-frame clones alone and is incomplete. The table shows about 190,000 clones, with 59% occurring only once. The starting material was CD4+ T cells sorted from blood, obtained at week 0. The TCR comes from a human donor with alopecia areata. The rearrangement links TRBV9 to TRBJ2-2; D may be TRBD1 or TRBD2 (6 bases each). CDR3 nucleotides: TGTGCCAGCAGCCGCCAGCCGGGGGCCTCGTCCGGGGAGCTGTTTTTT. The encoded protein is CASSRQPGASSGELFF. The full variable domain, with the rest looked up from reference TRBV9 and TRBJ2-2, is DSGVTQTPKHLITATGQRVTLRCSPRSGDLSVYWYQQSLDQGLQFLIQYYNGEERAKGNILERFSAQQFPDLHSELNLSSLELGDSALYFCASSRQPGASSGELFFGEGSRLTVL.